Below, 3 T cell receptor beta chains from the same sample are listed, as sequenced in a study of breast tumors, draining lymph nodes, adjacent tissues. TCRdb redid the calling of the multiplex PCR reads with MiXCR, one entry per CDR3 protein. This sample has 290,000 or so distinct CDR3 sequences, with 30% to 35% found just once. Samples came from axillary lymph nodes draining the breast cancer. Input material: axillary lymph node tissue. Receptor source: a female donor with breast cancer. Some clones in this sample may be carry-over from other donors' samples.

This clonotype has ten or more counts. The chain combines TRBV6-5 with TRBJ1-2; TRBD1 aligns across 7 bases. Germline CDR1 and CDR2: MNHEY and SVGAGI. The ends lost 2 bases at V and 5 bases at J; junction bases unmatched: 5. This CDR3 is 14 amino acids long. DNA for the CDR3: TGTGCCAGCAGTTACGGGACAGAAGTATATGGCTACACCTTC. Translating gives CASSYGTEVYGYTF.

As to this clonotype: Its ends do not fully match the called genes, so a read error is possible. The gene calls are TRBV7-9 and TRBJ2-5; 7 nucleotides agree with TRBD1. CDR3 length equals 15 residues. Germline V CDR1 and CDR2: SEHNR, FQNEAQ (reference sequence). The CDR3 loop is CASSVHRGTEETQSF. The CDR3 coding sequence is TGTGCCAGCAGCGTTCACAGGGGTACCGAAGAGACCCAGTCCTTC.

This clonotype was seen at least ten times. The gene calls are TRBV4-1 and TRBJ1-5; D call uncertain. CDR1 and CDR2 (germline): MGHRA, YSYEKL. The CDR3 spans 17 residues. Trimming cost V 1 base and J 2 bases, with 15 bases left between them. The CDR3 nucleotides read TGCGCCAGCAGCCAAGCATTTGCGGGTTCGGGCAATCAGCCCCAGCATTTT. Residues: CASSQAFAGSGNQPQHF.